This TCR beta chain was captured by sequencing in a study of blood T cells in healthy people across ages. Findings and limits, study-wide: As age increased, TCR beta diversity per million T cells fell in a roughly linear fashion.

V dropped 5 bases and J dropped 0; count of bases not matched to a gene: 6. The germline gives CDR1 SGHRS, CDR2 YFSETQ. This CDR3 comprises 16 residues. Primed by a sample-barcoded 5' primer and a J-beta primer mix, a second PCR proceeded for about 6 to 11 cycles. Each cDNA molecule carried a tag from a template-switch adaptor that contained 12 random nucleotides. TCRdb ran MiXCR on the 5' RACE reads and lists one entry per CDR3 protein. Among 1.5 million to 2 million distinct CDR3 sequences listed, roughly 27% were seen once. On this clonotype: Its cognate antigen is unknown.

The sequence derives from a woman in her twenties or thirties in good health. Sequenced material: blood. The V gene is TRBV5-1, the J gene TRBJ2-1; 9 bases align to TRBD2. The DNA of the CDR3 is TGCGCCAGCAGTTTCGATAGCGGGAGCTCCTACAATGAGCAGTTCTTC. Translating it yields CASSFDSGSSYNEQFF.